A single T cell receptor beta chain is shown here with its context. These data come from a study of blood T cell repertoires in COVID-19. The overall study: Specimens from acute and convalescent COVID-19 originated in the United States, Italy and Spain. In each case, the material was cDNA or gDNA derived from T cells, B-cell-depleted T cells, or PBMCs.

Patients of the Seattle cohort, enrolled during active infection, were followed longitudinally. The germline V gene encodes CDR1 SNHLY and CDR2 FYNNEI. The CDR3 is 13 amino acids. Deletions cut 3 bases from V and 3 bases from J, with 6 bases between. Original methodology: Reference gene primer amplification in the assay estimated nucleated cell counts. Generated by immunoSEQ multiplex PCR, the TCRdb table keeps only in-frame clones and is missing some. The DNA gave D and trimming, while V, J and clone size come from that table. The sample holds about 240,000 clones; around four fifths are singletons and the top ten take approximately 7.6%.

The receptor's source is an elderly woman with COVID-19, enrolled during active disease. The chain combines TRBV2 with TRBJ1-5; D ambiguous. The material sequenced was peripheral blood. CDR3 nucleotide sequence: TGTGCCAGCAGTGACGAGTCCAATCAGCCCCAGCATTTT. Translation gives CASSDESNQPQHF.